This TCR beta chain was obtained from a study of breast tumors, draining lymph nodes, adjacent tissues. Germline CDR1 and CDR2: LNHDA and SQIVND (reference sequence). Trimming shortened V by 5 bases and J by 4 bases, and 11 bases separated the two germline ends. The CDR3 has 13 amino acids. Axillary draining lymph nodes of breast cancer patients supplied the node samples. This clonotype was found a few times. Its antigen is unidentified. Whole-study findings and limits: Data only fit, rather than demonstrated, lymph node origin of most tumor T cells. Tumor and nontumor repertoires were significantly more similar in luminal-like than in basal-like breast cancer. Compared with lymph nodes, tumors were less diverse; compared with nontumor tissue, more. Data fit most tumor T cells coming from lymph node, expanding in tumor.

TCRdb analysed the multiplex PCR reads with MiXCR anew, one entry per CDR3 protein. This table has around 150,000 distinct CDR3 sequences, less than 35% appearing once. J is TRBJ1-1 and V is TRBV19; D uncertain. Sample: axillary lymph node tissue. The sequence came from a female donor with breast cancer. Some clones in this sample may be carry-over from other donors' samples. In DNA, the CDR3 is TGTGCCAGTAGTGACATCTTCGGCACTGAAGCTTTCTTT. It is translated as CASSDIFGTEAFF.